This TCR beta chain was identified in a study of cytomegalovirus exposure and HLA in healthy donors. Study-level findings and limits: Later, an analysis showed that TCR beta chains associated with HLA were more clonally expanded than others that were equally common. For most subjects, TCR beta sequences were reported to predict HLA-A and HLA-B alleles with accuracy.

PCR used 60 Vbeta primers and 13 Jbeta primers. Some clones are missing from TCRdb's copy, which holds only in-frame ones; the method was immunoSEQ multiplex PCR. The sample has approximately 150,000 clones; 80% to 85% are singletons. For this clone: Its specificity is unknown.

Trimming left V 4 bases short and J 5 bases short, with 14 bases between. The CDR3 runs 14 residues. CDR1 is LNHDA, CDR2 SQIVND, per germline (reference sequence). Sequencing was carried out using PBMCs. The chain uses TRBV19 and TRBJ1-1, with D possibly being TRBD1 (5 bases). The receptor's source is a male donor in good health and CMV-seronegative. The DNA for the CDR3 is TGTGCCAGTAGTACCGTGCGGGGGGGAACTGAAGCTTTCTTT. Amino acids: CASSTVRGGTEAFF. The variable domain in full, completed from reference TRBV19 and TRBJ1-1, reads DGGITQSPKYLFRKEGQNVTLSCEQNLNHDAMYWYRQDPGQGLRLIYYSQIVNDFQKGDIAEGYSVSREKKESFPLTVTSAQKNPTAFYLCASSTVRGGTEAFFGQGTRLTVV.